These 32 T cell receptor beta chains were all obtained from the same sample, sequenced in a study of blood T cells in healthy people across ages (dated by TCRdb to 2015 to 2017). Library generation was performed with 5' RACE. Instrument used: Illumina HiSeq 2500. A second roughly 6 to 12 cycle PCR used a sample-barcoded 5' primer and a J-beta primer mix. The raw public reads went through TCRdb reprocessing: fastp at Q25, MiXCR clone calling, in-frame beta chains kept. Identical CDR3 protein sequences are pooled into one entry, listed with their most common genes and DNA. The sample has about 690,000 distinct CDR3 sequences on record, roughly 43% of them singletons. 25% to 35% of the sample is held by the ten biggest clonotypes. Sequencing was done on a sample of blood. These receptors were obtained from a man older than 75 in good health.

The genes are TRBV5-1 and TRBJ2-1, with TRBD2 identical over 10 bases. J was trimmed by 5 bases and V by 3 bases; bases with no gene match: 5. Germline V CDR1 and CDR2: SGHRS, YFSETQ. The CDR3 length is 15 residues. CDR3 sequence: CASSWGTSANNEQFF. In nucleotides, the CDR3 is TGCGCCAGCAGCTGGGGGACTAGCGCAAACAATGAGCAGTTCTTC. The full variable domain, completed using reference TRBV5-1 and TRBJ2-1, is KAGVTQTPRYLIKTRGQQVTLSCSPISGHRSVSWYQQTPGQGLQFLFEYFSETQRNKGNFPGRFSGRQFSNSRSEMNVSTLELGDSALYLCASSWGTSANNEQFFGPGTRLTVL.

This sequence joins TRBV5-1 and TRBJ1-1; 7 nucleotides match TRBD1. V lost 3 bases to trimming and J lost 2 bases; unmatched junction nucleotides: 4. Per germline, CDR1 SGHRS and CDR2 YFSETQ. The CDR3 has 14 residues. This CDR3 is CASSSGQKNTEAFF. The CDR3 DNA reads TGCGCCAGCAGCTCGGGACAGAAAAACACTGAAGCTTTCTTT.

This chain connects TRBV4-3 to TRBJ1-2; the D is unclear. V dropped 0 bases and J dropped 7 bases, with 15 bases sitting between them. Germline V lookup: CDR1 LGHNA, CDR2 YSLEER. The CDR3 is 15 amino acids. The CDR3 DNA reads TGCGCCAGCAGCCAAGACCCCCAAGGGTGGACTGGCTACACCTTC. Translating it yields CASSQDPQGWTGYTF.

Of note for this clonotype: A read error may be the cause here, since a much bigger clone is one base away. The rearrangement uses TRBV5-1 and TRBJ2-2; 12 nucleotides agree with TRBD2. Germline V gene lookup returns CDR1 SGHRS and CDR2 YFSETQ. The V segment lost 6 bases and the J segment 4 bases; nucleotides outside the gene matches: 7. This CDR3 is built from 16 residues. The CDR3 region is CASNLRTSGATGELFF. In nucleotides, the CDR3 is TGCGCCAGCAACCTCCGGACTAGCGGGGCCACCGGGGAGCTGTTTTTT. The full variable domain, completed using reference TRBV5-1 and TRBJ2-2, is KAGVTQTPRYLIKTRGQQVTLSCSPISGHRSVSWYQQTPGQGLQFLFEYFSETQRNKGNFPGRFSGRQFSNSRSEMNVSTLELGDSALYLCASNLRTSGATGELFFGEGSRLTVL.

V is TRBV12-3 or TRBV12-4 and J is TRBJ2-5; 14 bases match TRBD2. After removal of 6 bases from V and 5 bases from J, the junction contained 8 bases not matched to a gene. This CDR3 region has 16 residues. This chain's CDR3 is CASRIGTSGRGETQYF. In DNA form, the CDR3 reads TGTGCCAGCAGGATCGGGACTAGCGGGAGAGGTGAGACCCAGTACTTC.

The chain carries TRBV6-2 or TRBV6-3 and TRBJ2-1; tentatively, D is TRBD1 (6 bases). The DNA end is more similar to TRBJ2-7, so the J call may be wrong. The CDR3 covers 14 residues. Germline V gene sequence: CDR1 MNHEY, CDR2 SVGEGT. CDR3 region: CASSTGFSYNEQYF. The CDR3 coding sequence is TGTGCCAGCAGCACAGGGTTCTCCTACAATGAGCAGTACTTC.

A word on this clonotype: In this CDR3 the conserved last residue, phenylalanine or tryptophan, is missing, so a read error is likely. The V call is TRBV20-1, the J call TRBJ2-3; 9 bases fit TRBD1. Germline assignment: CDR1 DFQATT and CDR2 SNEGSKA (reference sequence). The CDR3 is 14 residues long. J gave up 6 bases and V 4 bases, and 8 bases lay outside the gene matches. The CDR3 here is CSANGQGFRDTQYC. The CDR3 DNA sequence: TGCAGTGCTAATGGACAGGGGTTCCGGGATACGCAGTATTGT.

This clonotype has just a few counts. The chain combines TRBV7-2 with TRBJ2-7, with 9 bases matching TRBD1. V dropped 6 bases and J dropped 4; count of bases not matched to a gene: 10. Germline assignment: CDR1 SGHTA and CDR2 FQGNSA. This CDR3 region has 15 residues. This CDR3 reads CASRQPGQGKYEQYF. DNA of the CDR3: TGTGCCAGCAGACAACCGGGACAGGGAAAGTACGAGCAGTACTTC.

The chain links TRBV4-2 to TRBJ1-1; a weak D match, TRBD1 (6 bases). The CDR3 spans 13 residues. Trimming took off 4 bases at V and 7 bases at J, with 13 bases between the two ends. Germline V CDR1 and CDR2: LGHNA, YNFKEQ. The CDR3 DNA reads TGTGCCAGCAGCCTAGGGGGGGTAGGTGAAGCTTTCTTT. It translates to CASSLGGVGEAFF.

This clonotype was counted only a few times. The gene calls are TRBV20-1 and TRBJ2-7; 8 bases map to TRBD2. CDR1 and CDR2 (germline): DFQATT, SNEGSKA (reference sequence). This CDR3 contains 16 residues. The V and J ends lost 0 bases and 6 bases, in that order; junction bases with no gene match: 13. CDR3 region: CSARDWPGLGSPEQYF. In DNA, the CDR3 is TGCAGTGCTAGAGATTGGCCGGGACTAGGGTCCCCCGAGCAGTACTTC.

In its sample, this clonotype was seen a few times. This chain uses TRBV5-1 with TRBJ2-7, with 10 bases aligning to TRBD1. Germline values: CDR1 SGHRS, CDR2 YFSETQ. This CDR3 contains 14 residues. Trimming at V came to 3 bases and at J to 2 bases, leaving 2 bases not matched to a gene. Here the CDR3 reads CASSWGQGTYEQYF. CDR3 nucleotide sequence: TGCGCCAGCAGCTGGGGACAGGGGACCTACGAGCAGTACTTC.

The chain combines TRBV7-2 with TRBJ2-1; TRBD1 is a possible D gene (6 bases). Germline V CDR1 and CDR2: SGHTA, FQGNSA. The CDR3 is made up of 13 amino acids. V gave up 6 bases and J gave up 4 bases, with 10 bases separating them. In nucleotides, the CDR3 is TGTGCCAGCAGGAGGGACACATACAATGAGCAGTTCTTC. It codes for CASRRDTYNEQFF.

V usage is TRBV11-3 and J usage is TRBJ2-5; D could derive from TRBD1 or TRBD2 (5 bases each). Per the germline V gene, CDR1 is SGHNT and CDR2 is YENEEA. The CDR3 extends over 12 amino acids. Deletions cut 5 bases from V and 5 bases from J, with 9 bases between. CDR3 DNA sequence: TGTGCCAGCAGCAACGAGGGGGAGACCCAGTACTTC. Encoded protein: CASSNEGETQYF.

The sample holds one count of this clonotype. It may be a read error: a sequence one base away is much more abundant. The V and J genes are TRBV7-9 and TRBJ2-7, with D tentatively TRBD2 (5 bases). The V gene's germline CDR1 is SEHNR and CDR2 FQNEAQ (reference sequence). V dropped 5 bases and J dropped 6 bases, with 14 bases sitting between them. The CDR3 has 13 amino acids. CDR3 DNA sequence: TGTGCCAGCAGCCCTAGGCTAGCTACCGAGCAGTACTTC. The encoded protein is CASSPRLATEQYF.

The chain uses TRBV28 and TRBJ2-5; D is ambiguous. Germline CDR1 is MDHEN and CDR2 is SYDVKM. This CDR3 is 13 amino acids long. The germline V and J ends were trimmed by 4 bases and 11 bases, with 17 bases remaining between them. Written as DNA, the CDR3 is TGTGCCAGCAGTTCATCCCGCCCCGCCCAGCAGTACTTC. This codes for CASSSSRPAQQYF.

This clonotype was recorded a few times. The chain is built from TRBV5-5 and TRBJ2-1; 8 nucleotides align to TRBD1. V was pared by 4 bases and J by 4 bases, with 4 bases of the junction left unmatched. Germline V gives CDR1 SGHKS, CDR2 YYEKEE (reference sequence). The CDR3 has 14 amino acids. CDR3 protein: CASSTRQGYNEQFF. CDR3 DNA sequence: TGTGCCAGCAGCACCAGACAGGGGTACAATGAGCAGTTCTTC.

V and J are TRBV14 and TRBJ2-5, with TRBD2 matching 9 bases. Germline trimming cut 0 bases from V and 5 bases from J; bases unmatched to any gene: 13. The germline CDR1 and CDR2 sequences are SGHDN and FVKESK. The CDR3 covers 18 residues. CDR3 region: CASSQDNISGGSLETQYF. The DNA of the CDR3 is TGTGCCAGCAGCCAAGATAATATCAGCGGGGGGTCCTTGGAGACCCAGTACTTC.

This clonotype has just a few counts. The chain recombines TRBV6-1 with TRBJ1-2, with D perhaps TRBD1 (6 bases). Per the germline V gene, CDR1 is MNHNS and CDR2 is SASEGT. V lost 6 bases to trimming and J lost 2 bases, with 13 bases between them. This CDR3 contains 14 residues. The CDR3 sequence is CASRDGQNNYGYTF. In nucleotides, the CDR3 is TGTGCCAGCAGGGACGGACAGAACAACTATGGCTACACCTTC.

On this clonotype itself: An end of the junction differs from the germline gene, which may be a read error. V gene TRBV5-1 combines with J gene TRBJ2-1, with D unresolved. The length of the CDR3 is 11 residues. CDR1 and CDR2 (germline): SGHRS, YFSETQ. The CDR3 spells CASSYGNELFF. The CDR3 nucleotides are TGCGCCAGCAGCTACGGAAATGAGCTGTTCTTC.

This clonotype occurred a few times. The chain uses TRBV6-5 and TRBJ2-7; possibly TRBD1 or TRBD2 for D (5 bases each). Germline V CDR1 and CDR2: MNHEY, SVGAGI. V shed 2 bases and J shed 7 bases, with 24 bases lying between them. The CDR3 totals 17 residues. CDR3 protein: CASSYQTPGRRTWEQYF. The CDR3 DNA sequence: TGTGCCAGCAGTTACCAGACCCCGGGACGGCGGACGTGGGAGCAGTACTTC.

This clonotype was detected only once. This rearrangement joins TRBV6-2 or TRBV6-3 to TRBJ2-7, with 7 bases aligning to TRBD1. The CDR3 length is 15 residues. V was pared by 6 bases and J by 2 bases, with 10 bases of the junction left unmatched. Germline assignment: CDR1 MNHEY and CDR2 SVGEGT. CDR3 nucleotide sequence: TGTGCCAGCAGCCTTAGACAGGGCCTTGCCTACGAGCAGTACTTC. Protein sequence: CASSLRQGLAYEQYF.

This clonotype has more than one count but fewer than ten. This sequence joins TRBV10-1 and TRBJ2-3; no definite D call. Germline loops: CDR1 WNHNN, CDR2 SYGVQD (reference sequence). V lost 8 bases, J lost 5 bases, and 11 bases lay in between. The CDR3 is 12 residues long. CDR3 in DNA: TGCGCCAGCGGACCCGGCCAAGATACGCAGTATTTT. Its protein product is CASGPGQDTQYF.

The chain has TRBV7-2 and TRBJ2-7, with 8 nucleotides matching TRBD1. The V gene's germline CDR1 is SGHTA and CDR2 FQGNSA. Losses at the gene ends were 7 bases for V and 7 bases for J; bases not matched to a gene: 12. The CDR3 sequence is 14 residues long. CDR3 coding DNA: TGTGCCAGCATGACTGGGCAGGGGGCGGGGGAGCAGTACTTC. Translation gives CASMTGQGAGEQYF.

CDR3 residues: CASSLDAGSPLHF. The CDR3 coding sequence is TGCGCCAGCAGCTTGGACGCAGGTTCACCCCTCCACTTT. The chain employs TRBV5-1 and TRBJ1-6; D not resolved. Germline CDR1 is SGHRS and CDR2 is YFSETQ. The V and J ends lost 0 bases and 9 bases respectively, with 7 bases between them. The CDR3 is 13 amino acids.

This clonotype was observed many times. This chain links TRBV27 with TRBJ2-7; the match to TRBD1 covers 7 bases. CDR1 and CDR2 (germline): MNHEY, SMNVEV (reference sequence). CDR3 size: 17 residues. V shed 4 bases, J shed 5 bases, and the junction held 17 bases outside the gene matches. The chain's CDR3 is CASSSSSVRGTANEQYF. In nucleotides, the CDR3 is TGTGCCAGCAGTTCCTCCTCCGTTAGGGGGACAGCTAACGAGCAGTACTTC.

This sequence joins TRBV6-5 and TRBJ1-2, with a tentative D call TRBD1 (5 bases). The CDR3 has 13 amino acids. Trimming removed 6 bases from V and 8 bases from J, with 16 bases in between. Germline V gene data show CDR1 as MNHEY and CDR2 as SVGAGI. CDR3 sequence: CASSKGAPRGYTF. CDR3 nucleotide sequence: TGTGCCAGCAGCAAAGGGGCACCTAGGGGCTACACCTTC.

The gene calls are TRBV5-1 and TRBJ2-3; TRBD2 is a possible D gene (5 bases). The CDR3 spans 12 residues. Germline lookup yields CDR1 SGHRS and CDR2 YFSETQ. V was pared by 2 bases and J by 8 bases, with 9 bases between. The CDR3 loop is CASSFEGVTQYF. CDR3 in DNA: TGCGCCAGCAGCTTTGAGGGCGTTACGCAGTATTTT.

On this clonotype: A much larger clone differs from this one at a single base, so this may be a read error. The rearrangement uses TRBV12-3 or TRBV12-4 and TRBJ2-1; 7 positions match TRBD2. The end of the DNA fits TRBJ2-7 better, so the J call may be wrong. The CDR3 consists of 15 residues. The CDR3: CASSSLADAYNEQYF. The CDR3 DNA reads TGTGCCAGCAGTTCCCTAGCGGATGCCTACAATGAGCAGTACTTC.

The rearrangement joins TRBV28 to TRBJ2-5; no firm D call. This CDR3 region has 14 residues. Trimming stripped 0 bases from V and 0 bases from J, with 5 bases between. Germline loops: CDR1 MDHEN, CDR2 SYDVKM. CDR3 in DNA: TGTGCCAGCAGTTTATGGGTAAACCAAGAGACCCAGTACTTC. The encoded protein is CASSLWVNQETQYF.

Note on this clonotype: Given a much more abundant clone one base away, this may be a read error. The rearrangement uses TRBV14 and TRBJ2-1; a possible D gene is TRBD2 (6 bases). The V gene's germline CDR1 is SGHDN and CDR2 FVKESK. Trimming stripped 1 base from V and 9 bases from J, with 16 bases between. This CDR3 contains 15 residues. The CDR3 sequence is CASSQARREHSEQFF. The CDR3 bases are TGTGCCAGCAGCCAAGCCCGGCGGGAACACAGTGAGCAGTTCTTC.

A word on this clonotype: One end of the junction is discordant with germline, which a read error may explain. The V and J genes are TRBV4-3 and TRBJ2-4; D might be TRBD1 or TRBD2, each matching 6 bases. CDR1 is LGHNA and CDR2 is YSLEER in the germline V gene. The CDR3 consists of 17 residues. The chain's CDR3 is CASSHLTGGVAKNVQYF. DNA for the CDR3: TGCGCCAGCAGCCACTTGACAGGAGGGGTTGCCAAAAACGTTCAGTACTTC.

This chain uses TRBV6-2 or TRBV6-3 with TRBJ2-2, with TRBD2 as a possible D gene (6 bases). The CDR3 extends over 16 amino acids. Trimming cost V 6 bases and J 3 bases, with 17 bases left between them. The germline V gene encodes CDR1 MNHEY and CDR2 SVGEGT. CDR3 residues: CASSRTRSGYTGELFF. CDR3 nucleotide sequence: TGTGCCAGCAGCCGTACTAGGAGCGGGTACACCGGGGAGCTGTTTTTT.